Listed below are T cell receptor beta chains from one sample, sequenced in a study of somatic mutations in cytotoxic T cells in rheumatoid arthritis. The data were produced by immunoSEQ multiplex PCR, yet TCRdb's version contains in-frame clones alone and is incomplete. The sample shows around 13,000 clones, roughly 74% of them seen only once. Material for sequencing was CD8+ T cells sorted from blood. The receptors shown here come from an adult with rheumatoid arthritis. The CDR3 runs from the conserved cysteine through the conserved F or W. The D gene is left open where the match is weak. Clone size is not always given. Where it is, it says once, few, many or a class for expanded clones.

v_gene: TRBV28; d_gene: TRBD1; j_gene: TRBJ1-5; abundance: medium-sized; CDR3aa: CASSSPRDRVQPQHF; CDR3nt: TGTGCCAGCAGCTCCCCCCGGGACAGGGTTCAGCCCCAGCATTTT
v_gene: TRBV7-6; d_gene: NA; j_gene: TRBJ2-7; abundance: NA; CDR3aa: CASSLDPGTREQYF; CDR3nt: TGTGCCAGCAGCTTAGATCCAGGGACGCGTGAGCAGTACTTC
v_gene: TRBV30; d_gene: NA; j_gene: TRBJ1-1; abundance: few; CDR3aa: CAWSSGSRAFF; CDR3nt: TGTGCCTGGAGTTCAGGGTCGAGGGCTTTCTTT
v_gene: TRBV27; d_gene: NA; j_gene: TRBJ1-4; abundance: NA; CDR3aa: CASSDITRNEKLFF; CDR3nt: TGTGCCAGCAGTGATATAACAAGGAATGAAAAACTGTTTTTT
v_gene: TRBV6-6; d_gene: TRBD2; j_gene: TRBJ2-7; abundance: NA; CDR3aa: CASSYSRTSLYEQYF; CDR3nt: TGTGCCAGCAGTTACTCCCGGACTAGTTTGTACGAGCAGTACTTC
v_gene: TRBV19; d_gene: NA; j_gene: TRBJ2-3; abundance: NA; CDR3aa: CASSPVTGRTQYF; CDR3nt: TGTGCCAGTAGTCCCGTTACCGGGCGGACGCAGTATTTT
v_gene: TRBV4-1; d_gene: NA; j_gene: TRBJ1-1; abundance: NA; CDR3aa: CASSQTGYTEAFF; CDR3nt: TGCGCCAGCAGCCAAACGGGGTACACTGAAGCTTTCTTT
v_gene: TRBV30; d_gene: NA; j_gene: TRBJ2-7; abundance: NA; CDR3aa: CAWSSRRVGYEQYF; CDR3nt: TGTGCCTGGAGCAGTCGACGGGTGGGTTACGAGCAGTACTTC
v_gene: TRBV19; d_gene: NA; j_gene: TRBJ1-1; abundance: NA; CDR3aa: CASSTGSVEAFF; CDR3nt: TGTGCCAGTTCCACAGGGTCGGTTGAAGCTTTCTTT
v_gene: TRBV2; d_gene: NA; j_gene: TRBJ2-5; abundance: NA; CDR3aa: CASDPAPNTQYF; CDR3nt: TGTGCCAGCGACCCGGCCCCTAACACCCAGTACTTC
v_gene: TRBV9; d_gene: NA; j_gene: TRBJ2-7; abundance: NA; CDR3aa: CASSARSDGYEQYF; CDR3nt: TGTGCCAGCAGCGCGCGTAGCGATGGCTACGAGCAGTACTTC
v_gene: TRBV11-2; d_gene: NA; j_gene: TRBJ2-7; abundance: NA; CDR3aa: CASSITQGGGSYEQYF; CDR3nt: TGTGCCAGCAGCATTACACAGGGGGGGGGCTCCTACGAGCAGTACTTC
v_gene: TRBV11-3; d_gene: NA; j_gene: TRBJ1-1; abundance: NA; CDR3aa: CASSRPGNTEAFF; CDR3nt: TGTGCCAGCAGCCGCCCGGGGAACACTGAAGCTTTCTTT
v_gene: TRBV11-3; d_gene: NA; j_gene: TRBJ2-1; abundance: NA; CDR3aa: CASSSPRREQFF; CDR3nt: TGTGCCAGCAGCTCCCCCCGACGCGAGCAGTTCTTC